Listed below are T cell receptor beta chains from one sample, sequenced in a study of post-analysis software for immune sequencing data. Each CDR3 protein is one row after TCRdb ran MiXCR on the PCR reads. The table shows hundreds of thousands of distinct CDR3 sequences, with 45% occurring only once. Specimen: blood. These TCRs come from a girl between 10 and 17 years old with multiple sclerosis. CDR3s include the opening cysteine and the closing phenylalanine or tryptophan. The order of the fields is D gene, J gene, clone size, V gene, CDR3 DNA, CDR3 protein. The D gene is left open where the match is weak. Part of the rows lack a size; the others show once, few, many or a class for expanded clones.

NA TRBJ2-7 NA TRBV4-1 TGCGCCAGCTCCTCCGCCGTCAACGAGCAGTACTTC CASSSAVNEQYF
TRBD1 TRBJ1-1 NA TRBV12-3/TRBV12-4 TGTGCCAGCAGTTTGGAGGGGGCCACTGAAGCTTTCTTT CASSLEGATEAFF
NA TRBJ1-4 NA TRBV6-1 TGTGCCAGCAGTCCGAATTTGGGGGTACGGGAAAAACGGTTTTTT CASSPNLGVREKRFF
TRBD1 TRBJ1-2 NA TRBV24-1 TGTGCCACCAGTGACGCAGGGGGCTACGGCTATGGCTACACCTTC CATSDAGGYGYGYTF
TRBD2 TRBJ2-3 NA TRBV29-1 TGCAGCGTTGGGCTAGCGGGAGGAACGTATACGCAGTATTTT CSVGLAGGTYTQYF
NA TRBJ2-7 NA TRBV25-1 TGTGCCAGCAGTGAATTATTCGACAACTCCTACGAGCAGTACTTC CASSELFDNSYEQYF
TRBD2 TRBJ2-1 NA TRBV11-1 TGTGCCAGCAGGCCCTTGGGAAGCGGGAGTTACAATGAGCAGTTCTTC CASRPLGSGSYNEQFF
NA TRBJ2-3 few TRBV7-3 TGTGCCAGCAGCCGCCCCACAGATACGCAGTATTTT CASSRPTDTQYF
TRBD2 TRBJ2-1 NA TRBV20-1 TGCAGTGCGATTGGGACTAGCGACTACAATGAGCAGTTCTTC CSAIGTSDYNEQFF
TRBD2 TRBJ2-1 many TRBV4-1 TGCGCCAGCAGCCAAGACCCCGGACTAGCGGGAGCCTACAATGAGCAGTTCTTC CASSQDPGLAGAYNEQFF
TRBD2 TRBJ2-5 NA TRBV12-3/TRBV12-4 TGTGCCAGCAGCCAAGGACTAGCGGGAGAGACCCAGTACTTC CASSQGLAGETQYF
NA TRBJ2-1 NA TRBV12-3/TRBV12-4 TGTGCCAGCAGTTTAGGTACAGACAATGAGCAGTTCTTC CASSLGTDNEQFF
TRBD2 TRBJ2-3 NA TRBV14 TGTGCCGGCAGCGCCCGGGACTACCTAACTAGCACAGATACGCAGTATTTT CAGSARDYLTSTDTQYF
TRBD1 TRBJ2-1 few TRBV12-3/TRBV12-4 TGTGCCAGCAGCCCGACGACAGGGGGCTACAATGAGCAGTTCTTC CASSPTTGGYNEQFF
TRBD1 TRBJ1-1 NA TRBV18 TGTGCCAGCTCACCCGGGGACAGGGTAGAAGCTTTCTTT CASSPGDRVEAFF
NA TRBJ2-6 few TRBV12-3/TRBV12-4 TGTGCCAGCAGCCCCAGGTACGGGGCCAACGTCCTGACTTTC CASSPRYGANVLTF
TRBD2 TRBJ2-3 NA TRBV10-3 TGTGCCATCAGTGAACAACTAGCGGGAGGAGGAGATACGCAGTATTTT CAISEQLAGGGDTQYF
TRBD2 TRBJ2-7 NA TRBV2 TGTGCCAGCAGTGGACTAGCGGATTCCTTCTACGAGCAGTACTTC CASSGLADSFYEQYF
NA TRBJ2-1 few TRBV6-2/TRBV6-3 TGTGCCAGCAGTTACTCGTCGGCGTCCTACAATGAGCAGTTCTTC CASSYSSASYNEQFF
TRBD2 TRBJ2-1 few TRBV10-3 TGTGCCATCAGTGAGTCTAGCGGGAGCTCCTACAATGAGCAGTTCTTC CAISESSGSSYNEQFF
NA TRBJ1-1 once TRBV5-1 TGCGCCAGCAGCCCGCAGGACAGTTTGATGACTGAAGCTTTCTTT CASSPQDSLMTEAFF
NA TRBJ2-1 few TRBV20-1 TGCAGTGCTAGGGATCTGGGGGTCAATGAGCAGTTCTTC CSARDLGVNEQFF
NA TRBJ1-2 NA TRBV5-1 TGCGCCAGCAGCTTGGCGGTTCCGGAGGGTAACTATGGCTACACCTTC CASSLAVPEGNYGYTF
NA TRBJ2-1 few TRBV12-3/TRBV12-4 TGTGCCAGCAACCCGGGTCTAGCCTCCAATGAGCAGTTCTTC CASNPGLASNEQFF
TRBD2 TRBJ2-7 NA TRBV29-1 TGCAGCGTAACTAGCGGAGACGAGCAGTACTTC CSVTSGDEQYF
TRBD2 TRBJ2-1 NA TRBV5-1 TGCGCCAGCAGCTTGATAAGGACTAGCGGAAACAATGAGCAGTTCTTC CASSLIRTSGNNEQFF
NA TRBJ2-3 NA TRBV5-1 TGCGCCAGCAGCTCGCCCCCCGAGTGGGATACGCAGTATTTT CASSSPPEWDTQYF
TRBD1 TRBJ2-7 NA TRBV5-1 TGCGCCAGCAGCTGGGGACAGTCAGGTACCTACGAGCAGTACTTC CASSWGQSGTYEQYF
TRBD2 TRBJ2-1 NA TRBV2 TGTGCCAGCAGTGACCTAGGGACTAACGACAATGAGCAGTTCTTC CASSDLGTNDNEQFF
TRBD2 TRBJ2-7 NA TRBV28 TGTGCCAGCAGTTGGGGGGGACTAGCCTTCGCGGGGTACTTC CASSWGGLAFAGYF
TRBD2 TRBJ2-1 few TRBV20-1 TGCAGTGCTACACAACCTACCGGGGGTAGCGGGAGGGACTCCTACAATGAGCAGTTCTTC CSATQPTGGSGRDSYNEQFF
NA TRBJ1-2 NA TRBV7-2 TGTGCCAGCAGCTCCTACGGTTCGGGGATTACTAACTATGGCTACACCTTC CASSSYGSGITNYGYTF